One TCR beta chain is described in this entry. These donors, healthy bone marrow donors, were studied. The PCR used 60 Vbeta and 13 Jbeta primers. Profiling relied on immunoSEQ multiplex PCR, and the TCRdb table lists in-frame clones only, not all of them. Among over 110,000 clones listed, approximately 83% were seen once. This record belongs to a study of cytomegalovirus exposure and HLA in healthy donors. The CDR3 has 15 amino acids. The germline gives CDR1 MNHEY, CDR2 SVGAGI. J gave up 1 base and V 3 bases, and 3 bases lay outside the gene matches. V and J are TRBV6-5 and TRBJ1-5, with 7 bases fitting TRBD1. This clonotype was sampled from a male donor in good health and CMV-seronegative. The sample was PBMCs. The CDR3 DNA reads as TGTGCCAGCAGTTATTCCAGGGGGAGCAATCAGCCCCAGCATTTT. This codes for CASSYSRGSNQPQHF.